The rows below give T cell receptor beta chains drawn from one sample of a study of cytomegalovirus exposure and HLA in healthy donors. Method: immunoSEQ multiplex PCR; TCRdb's copy keeps in-frame clones and lacks some. Of 180,000 or so clones in the sample, around nine tenths were seen once. The sequencing sample was made of PBMCs. These receptors originate from a man aged 30 to 45 in good health and CMV-seropositive. CDR3s leave out the opening cysteine and the closing phenylalanine or tryptophan. The order of the fields is CDR3 length, V gene, J gene, CDR3 protein.

CDR3 length: 12
V gene: TRBV2
J gene: TRBJ1-5
CDR3 protein: ASGAGGGNQPQH

CDR3 length: 14
V gene: TRBV27
J gene: TRBJ1-1
CDR3 protein: ASRLLRDRGITEAF

CDR3 length: 15
V gene: TRBV6-4
J gene: TRBJ2-3
CDR3 protein: ASSEGTSGTATDTQY

CDR3 length: 11
V gene: TRBV7-9
J gene: TRBJ2-7
CDR3 protein: ATNRQGRDEQY

CDR3 length: 10
V gene: TRBV5-1
J gene: TRBJ1-1
CDR3 protein: ASSWDSTEAF

CDR3 length: 14
V gene: TRBV2
J gene: TRBJ2-3
CDR3 protein: ASSEAGRGGSDTQY

CDR3 length: 11
V gene: TRBV6-5
J gene: TRBJ2-5
CDR3 protein: ASSYGNQETQY

CDR3 length: 12
V gene: TRBV27
J gene: TRBJ2-1
CDR3 protein: ASSFRRAYNEQF

CDR3 length: 11
V gene: TRBV6-5
J gene: TRBJ1-2
CDR3 protein: ASRGGQGYGYT

CDR3 length: 15
V gene: TRBV5-6
J gene: TRBJ2-3
CDR3 protein: ASSLKGLAGGTDTQY

CDR3 length: 12
V gene: TRBV6-5
J gene: TRBJ1-4
CDR3 protein: ASSYVPSGEKLF

CDR3 length: 11
V gene: TRBV5-6
J gene: TRBJ1-2
CDR3 protein: ASNPGWADGYT

CDR3 length: 13
V gene: TRBV2
J gene: TRBJ1-6
CDR3 protein: ASSEMGMGNSPLH

CDR3 length: 11
V gene: TRBV7-3
J gene: TRBJ1-2
CDR3 protein: ASSLQANYGYT

CDR3 length: 14
V gene: TRBV4-1
J gene: TRBJ2-2
CDR3 protein: ASSQEGTSLTGELF

CDR3 length: 14
V gene: TRBV15
J gene: TRBJ2-5
CDR3 protein: ATSRDLRQGQETQY

CDR3 length: 14
V gene: TRBV7-9
J gene: TRBJ1-1
CDR3 protein: ASSPLSGPLNTEAF

CDR3 length: 11
V gene: TRBV6-5
J gene: TRBJ2-7
CDR3 protein: ASSRQGSYEQY

CDR3 length: 11
V gene: TRBV18
J gene: TRBJ1-6
CDR3 protein: ASSPRVDTPLH

CDR3 length: 11
V gene: TRBV9
J gene: TRBJ2-5
CDR3 protein: ASSAQYQETQY

CDR3 length: 11
V gene: TRBV11-2
J gene: TRBJ1-4
CDR3 protein: ASSLGPNEKLF

CDR3 length: 19
V gene: TRBV4-2
J gene: TRBJ2-4
CDR3 protein: ASSQESPRAGGGGAKNIQY

CDR3 length: 13
V gene: TRBV6-1
J gene: TRBJ1-2
CDR3 protein: ASSERTGENYGYT

CDR3 length: 10
V gene: TRBV7-2
J gene: TRBJ2-3
CDR3 protein: ASSSYSDTQY

CDR3 length: 12
V gene: TRBV19
J gene: TRBJ1-2
CDR3 protein: ASSRTGVVYGYT

CDR3 length: 13
V gene: TRBV27
J gene: TRBJ1-2
CDR3 protein: ASSLWVGDYYGYT

CDR3 length: 10
V gene: TRBV14
J gene: TRBJ2-7
CDR3 protein: ASSPFPYEQY

CDR3 length: 13
V gene: TRBV6-5
J gene: TRBJ2-2
CDR3 protein: ASRGLAGDAGELF

CDR3 length: 13
V gene: TRBV28
J gene: TRBJ1-2
CDR3 protein: ASSHQGTGNYGYT

CDR3 length: 14
V gene: TRBV6-6
J gene: TRBJ1-5
CDR3 protein: ASSLADRSSGQPQH

CDR3 length: 10
V gene: TRBV19
J gene: TRBJ2-7
CDR3 protein: ASSMGGYEQY

CDR3 length: 9
V gene: TRBV20-1
J gene: TRBJ1-1
CDR3 protein: SARGRVEAF

CDR3 length: 12
V gene: TRBV30
J gene: TRBJ2-7
CDR3 protein: AWSVRSSGAEQY

CDR3 length: 13
V gene: TRBV13
J gene: TRBJ2-7
CDR3 protein: ASSLTSGGAHEQY

CDR3 length: 13
V gene: TRBV2
J gene: TRBJ1-1
CDR3 protein: ASPTGESTNTEAF

CDR3 length: 12
V gene: TRBV2
J gene: TRBJ2-1
CDR3 protein: ASSEEGVQHEQF

CDR3 length: 12
V gene: TRBV7-9
J gene: TRBJ2-5
CDR3 protein: ASSRRTARETQY

CDR3 length: 11
V gene: TRBV19
J gene: TRBJ2-7
CDR3 protein: ASSGGVGYEQY

CDR3 length: 12
V gene: TRBV11-2
J gene: TRBJ2-7
CDR3 protein: ASSVSGNDYEQY

CDR3 length: 18
V gene: TRBV4-1
J gene: TRBJ2-1
CDR3 protein: ASSHVGLAGHKDNYNEQF

CDR3 length: 13
V gene: TRBV9
J gene: TRBJ2-1
CDR3 protein: ASSVSLAGANEQF

CDR3 length: 13
V gene: TRBV30
J gene: TRBJ2-1
CDR3 protein: AWSEGLAGGHEQF

CDR3 length: 12
V gene: TRBV7-9
J gene: TRBJ2-7
CDR3 protein: ASSRRDRPYEQY

CDR3 length: 13
V gene: TRBV6-5
J gene: TRBJ1-2
CDR3 protein: ASSYFGGQDYGYT

CDR3 length: 13
V gene: TRBV6-1
J gene: TRBJ2-4
CDR3 protein: ASSEAGIAVTTQY

CDR3 length: 12
V gene: TRBV5-6
J gene: TRBJ1-2
CDR3 protein: ASSLPPRLHGYT

CDR3 length: 13
V gene: TRBV9
J gene: TRBJ2-3
CDR3 protein: ASSAEGAGPDTQY

CDR3 length: 11
V gene: TRBV15
J gene: TRBJ1-1
CDR3 protein: ATSRRDSREAF

CDR3 length: 14
V gene: TRBV5-1
J gene: TRBJ1-5
CDR3 protein: ASSLTTGQGYQPQH

CDR3 length: 13
V gene: TRBV6-6
J gene: TRBJ2-2
CDR3 protein: ASSYSTSGTGELF

CDR3 length: 11
V gene: TRBV29-1
J gene: TRBJ2-1
CDR3 protein: SVGQRDYNEQF

CDR3 length: 14
V gene: TRBV2
J gene: TRBJ2-2
CDR3 protein: ASSEPRGGRTGELF

CDR3 length: 11
V gene: TRBV7-6
J gene: TRBJ1-1
CDR3 protein: ASSLGPHTEAF

CDR3 length: 13
V gene: TRBV25-1
J gene: TRBJ2-7
CDR3 protein: ASSEPRHLSYEQY